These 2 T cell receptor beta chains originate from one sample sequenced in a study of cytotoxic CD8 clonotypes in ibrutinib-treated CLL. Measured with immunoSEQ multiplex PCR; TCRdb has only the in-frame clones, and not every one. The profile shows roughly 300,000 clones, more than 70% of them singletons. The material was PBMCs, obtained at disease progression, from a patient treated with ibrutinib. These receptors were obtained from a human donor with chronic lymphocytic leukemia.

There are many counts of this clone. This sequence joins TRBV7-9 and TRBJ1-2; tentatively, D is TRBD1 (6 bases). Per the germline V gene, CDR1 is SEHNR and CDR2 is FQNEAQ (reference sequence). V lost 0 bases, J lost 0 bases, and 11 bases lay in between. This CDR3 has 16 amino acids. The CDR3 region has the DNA TGTGCCAGCAGCTTAGCGTCCGGACAGTCTAACTATGGCTACACCTTC. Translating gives CASSLASGQSNYGYTF. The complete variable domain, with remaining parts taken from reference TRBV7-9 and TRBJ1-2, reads DTGVSQNPRHKITKRGQNVTFRCDPISEHNRLYWYRQTLGQGPEFLTYFQNEAQLEKSRLLSDRFSAERPKGSFSTLEIQRTEQGDSAMYLCASSLASGQSNYGYTFGSGTRLTVV.

CDR3 coding DNA: TGTGCCAGCAGGGGAGCGGGAGCCGTGTACGAGCAGTACTTC. Protein: CASRGAGAVYEQYF. This chain connects TRBV28 to TRBJ2-7; TRBD2 matches 8 bases. The length of the CDR3 is 14 residues. Germline V gives CDR1 MDHEN, CDR2 SYDVKM. V was pared by 6 bases and J by 4 bases, with 8 bases of the junction left unmatched.